Listed below are T cell receptor beta chains from one sample, sequenced in a study of post-analysis software for immune sequencing data. TCRdb ran MiXCR on the PCR reads and lists one entry per CDR3 protein. The repertoire consists of about 820,000 distinct CDR3 sequences, with 53% occurring once and the leading ten covering 4.6%. Input material: blood. These receptors all stem from a girl under 18 with multiple sclerosis. CDR3s include the opening cysteine and the closing phenylalanine or tryptophan. D genes are given only for firm matches. Size values are once, few and many counts, or a class for expanded clones, and some rows have none.

TRBD1,TRBV19,TRBJ2-7,-,TGTGCCAGTAGTGATGAGGGGGCGGATCCGTCCGAGCAGTACTTC,CASSDEGADPSEQYF
TRBD1,TRBV7-8,TRBJ2-7,few,TGTGCCAGCAGCTTAACCGCAGGGGGTACCCCCTACGAGCAGTACTTC,CASSLTAGGTPYEQYF
-,TRBV5-1,TRBJ2-3,few,TGCGCCAGCAGCGTAATCGGCGGACCAGATACGCAGTATTTT,CASSVIGGPDTQYF
-,TRBV5-1,TRBJ2-3,-,TGTGCCAGCAGCTTGGGCCTGCAGGGGCGGAAAGATACGCAGTATTTT,CASSLGLQGRKDTQYF
-,TRBV25-1,TRBJ2-7,-,TGTGCCAGCAGTGTCGGAGTCGGCTCCTACGAGCAGTACTTC,CASSVGVGSYEQYF
TRBD2,TRBV12-3/TRBV12-4,TRBJ2-3,-,TGTGCCAGCAGTTCGACCCAGGGACTAGCGGGGATCACAGATACGCAGTATTTT,CASSSTQGLAGITDTQYF
-,TRBV9,TRBJ1-4,-,TGTGCCAGCAGCGCCACAACCGGGACGACTCAAAGACTGTTTTTT,CASSATTGTTQRLFF
-,TRBV2,TRBJ2-1,once,TGTGCCAGCAGTGGTGGGTCTCCATTGGGGGGTGAGCAGTTCTTC,CASSGGSPLGGEQFF
-,TRBV29-1,TRBJ1-1,few,TGCAGCGTTGAAGGAGAGGGAAGAGGTGAAGCTTTCTTT,CSVEGEGRGEAFF
-,TRBV5-1,TRBJ2-4,-,TGCGCCAGCAGCAACGGACAGGGAGGGAGGGCCAAAAACATTCAGTACTTC,CASSNGQGGRAKNIQYF
-,TRBV29-1,TRBJ2-7,-,TGCAGCGTCCGTAGGACTGCCGGCGAGCAGTACTTC,CSVRRTAGEQYF
-,TRBV5-1,TRBJ2-7,-,TGCGCCAGCAGCCGTGAGGGGTCCGGGGAGCAGTACTTC,CASSREGSGEQYF
TRBD1,TRBV18,TRBJ2-7,-,TGTGCCAGCTCACCAGGGACAGGGATGTGGGAGCAGTACTTC,CASSPGTGMWEQYF
TRBD1,TRBV12-5,TRBJ2-2,few,TGTGCTAGTGCCAAGGGGGCTGCGAACACCGGGGAGCTGTTTTTT,CASAKGAANTGELFF
TRBD1,TRBV20-1,TRBJ2-7,-,TGCAGTGCCACAGGGACAGGTAAAGACTACGAGCAGTACTTC,CSATGTGKDYEQYF
TRBD2,TRBV20-1,TRBJ2-7,-,TGCAGTGCTAGAGAAGTAGCGGGGGGTTACGAGCAGTACTTC,CSAREVAGGYEQYF